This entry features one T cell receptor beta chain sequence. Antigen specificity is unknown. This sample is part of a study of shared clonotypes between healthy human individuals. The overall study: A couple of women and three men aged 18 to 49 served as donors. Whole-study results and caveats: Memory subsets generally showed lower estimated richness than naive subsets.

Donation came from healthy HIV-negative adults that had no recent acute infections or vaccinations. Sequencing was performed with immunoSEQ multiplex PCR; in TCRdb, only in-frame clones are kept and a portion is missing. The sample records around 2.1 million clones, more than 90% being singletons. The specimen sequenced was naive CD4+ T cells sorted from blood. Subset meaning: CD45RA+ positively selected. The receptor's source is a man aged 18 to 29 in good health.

The CDR3 region has the DNA TGTGCCAGCAGTGAAGCGGGGGGCAGGAGCACAGATACGCAGTATTTT. It encodes CASSEAGGRSTDTQYF. The rearrangement uses TRBV6-1 and TRBJ2-3; D is perhaps TRBD1 or TRBD2 (6 bases each). The ends were cut back, 0 bases at V and 0 bases at J, with 10 bases in the middle. The CDR3 is 16 amino acids. CDR1 is MNHNS and CDR2 is SASEGT in the germline V gene.